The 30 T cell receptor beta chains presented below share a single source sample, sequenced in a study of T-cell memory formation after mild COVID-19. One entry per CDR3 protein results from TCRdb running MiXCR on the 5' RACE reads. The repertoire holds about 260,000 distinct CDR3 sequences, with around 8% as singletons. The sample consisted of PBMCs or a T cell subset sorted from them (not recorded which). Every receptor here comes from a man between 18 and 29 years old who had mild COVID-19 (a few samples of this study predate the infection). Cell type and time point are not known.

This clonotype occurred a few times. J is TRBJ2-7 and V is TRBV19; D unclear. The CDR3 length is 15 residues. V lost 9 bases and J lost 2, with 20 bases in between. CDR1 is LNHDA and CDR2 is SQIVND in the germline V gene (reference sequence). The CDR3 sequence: CASSTPGQVAYEQYF. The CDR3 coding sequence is TGTGCCAGCTCAACCCCTGGGCAGGTCGCCTACGAGCAGTACTTC.

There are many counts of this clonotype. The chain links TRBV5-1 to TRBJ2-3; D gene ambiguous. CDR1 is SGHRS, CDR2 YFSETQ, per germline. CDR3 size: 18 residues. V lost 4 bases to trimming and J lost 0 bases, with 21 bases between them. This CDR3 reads CASSPPASATASTDTQYF. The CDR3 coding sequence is TGCGCCAGCAGCCCACCGGCGTCGGCAACAGCTAGCACAGATACGCAGTATTTT. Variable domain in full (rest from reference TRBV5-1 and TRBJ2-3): KAGVTQTPRYLIKTRGQQVTLSCSPISGHRSVSWYQQTPGQGLQFLFEYFSETQRNKGNFPGRFSGRQFSNSRSEMNVSTLELGDSALYLCASSPPASATASTDTQYFGPGTRLTVL.

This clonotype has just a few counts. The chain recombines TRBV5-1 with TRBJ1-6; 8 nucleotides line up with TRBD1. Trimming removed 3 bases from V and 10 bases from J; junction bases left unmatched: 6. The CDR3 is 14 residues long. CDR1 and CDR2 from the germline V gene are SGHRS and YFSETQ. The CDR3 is CASSSGQEESPLHF. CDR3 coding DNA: TGCGCCAGCAGCTCGGGACAGGAGGAATCACCCCTCCACTTT.

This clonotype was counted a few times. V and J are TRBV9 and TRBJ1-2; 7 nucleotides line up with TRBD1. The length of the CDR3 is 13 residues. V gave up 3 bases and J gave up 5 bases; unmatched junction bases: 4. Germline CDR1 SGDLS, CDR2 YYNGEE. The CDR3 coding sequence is TGTGCCAGCAGCGCGGGACAGAGTTATGGCTACACCTTC. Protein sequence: CASSAGQSYGYTF.

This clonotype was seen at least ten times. CDR3 coding DNA: TGCGCCAGCCGAACGGGGGCCTCATGGGGAGAGACCCAGTACTTC. The encoded protein is CASRTGASWGETQYF. The rearrangement links TRBV5-1 to TRBJ2-5, with D possibly called TRBD1 or TRBD2 (6 bases each). The CDR3 contains 15 residues. The ends were cut back, 7 bases at V and 4 bases at J, with 20 bases in the middle. Looked up from germline, CDR1 is SGHRS and CDR2 is YFSETQ. The full variable domain, completed using reference TRBV5-1 and TRBJ2-5, is KAGVTQTPRYLIKTRGQQVTLSCSPISGHRSVSWYQQTPGQGLQFLFEYFSETQRNKGNFPGRFSGRQFSNSRSEMNVSTLELGDSALYLCASRTGASWGETQYFGPGTRLLVL.

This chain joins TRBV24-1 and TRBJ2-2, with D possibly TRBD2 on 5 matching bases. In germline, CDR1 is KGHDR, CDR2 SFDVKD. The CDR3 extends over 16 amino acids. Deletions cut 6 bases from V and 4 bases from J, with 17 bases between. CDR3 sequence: CATSHARPAGTGELFF. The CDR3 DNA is TGTGCCACCAGTCATGCTCGTCCCGCGGGCACCGGGGAGCTGTTTTTT.

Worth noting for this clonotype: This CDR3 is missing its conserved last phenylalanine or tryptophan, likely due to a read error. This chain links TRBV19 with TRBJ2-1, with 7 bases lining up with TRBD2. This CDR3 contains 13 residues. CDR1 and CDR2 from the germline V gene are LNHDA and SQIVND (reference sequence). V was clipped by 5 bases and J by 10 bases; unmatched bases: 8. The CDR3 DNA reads TGTGCCAGTAGTCGGGACTATCTTAGAGAGCAGTTCTTA. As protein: CASSRDYLREQFL.

The CDR3 protein is CASINSNYGYTF. The DNA of the CDR3 is TGTGCCAGCATCAACAGCAACTATGGCTACACCTTC. The J gene is TRBJ1-2, the V gene TRBV7-9, with unresolved D. Germline CDR1 and CDR2: SEHNR and FQNEAQ (reference sequence). The CDR3 length is 12 residues. Between the trimmed V and J ends, which lost 7 bases and 2 bases, there was a span of 8 bases. Based on the CDR3 plus reference TRBV7-9 and TRBJ1-2, the full variable domain is DTGVSQNPRHKITKRGQNVTFRCDPISEHNRLYWYRQTLGQGPEFLTYFQNEAQLEKSRLLSDRFSAERPKGSFSTLEIQRTEQGDSAMYLCASINSNYGYTFGSGTRLTVV.

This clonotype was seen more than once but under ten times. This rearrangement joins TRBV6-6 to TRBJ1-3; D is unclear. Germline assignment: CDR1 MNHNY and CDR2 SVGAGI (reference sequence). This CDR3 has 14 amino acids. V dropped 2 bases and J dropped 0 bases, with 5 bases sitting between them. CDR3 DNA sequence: TGTGCCAGCAGTTACCCAGCCTCTGGAAACACCATATATTTT. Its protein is CASSYPASGNTIYF.

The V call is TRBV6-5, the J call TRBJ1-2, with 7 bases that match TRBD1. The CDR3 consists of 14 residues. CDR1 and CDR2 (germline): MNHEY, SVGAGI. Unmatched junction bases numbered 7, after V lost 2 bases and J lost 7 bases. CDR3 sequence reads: CASSYAGTAAGYTF. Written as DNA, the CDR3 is TGTGCCAGCAGTTACGCCGGGACAGCGGCTGGCTACACCTTC.

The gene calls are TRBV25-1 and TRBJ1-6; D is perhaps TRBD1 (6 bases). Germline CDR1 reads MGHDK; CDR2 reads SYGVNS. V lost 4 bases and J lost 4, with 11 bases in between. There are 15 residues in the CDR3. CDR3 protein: CASSGTVTYNSPLHF. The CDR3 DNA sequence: TGTGCCAGCAGTGGGACAGTAACTTATAATTCACCCCTCCACTTT.

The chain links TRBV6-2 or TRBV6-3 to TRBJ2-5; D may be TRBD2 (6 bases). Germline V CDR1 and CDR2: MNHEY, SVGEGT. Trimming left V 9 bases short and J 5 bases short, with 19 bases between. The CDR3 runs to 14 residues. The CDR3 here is CASIGGLTGETQYF. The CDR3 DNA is TGTGCCAGTATCGGGGGTTTAACCGGTGAGACCCAGTACTTC.

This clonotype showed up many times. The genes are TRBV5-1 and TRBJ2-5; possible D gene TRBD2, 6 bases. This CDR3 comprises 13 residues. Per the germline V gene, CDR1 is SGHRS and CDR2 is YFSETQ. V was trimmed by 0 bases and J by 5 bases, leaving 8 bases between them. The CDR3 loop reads CASSLGDLETQYF. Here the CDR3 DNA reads TGCGCCAGCAGCTTGGGGGACTTGGAGACCCAGTACTTC.

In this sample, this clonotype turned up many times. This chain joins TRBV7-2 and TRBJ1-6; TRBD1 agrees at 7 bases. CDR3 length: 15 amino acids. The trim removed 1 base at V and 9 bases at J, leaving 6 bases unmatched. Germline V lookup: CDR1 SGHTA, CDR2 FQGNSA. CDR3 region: CASSLVRTGVSPLHF. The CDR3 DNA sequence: TGTGCCAGCAGCTTAGTCCGCACAGGGGTTTCACCCCTCCACTTT. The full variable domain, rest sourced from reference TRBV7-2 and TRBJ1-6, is GAGVSQSPSNKVTEKGKDVELRCDPISGHTALYWYRQSLGQGLEFLIYFQGNSAPDKSGLPSDRFSAERTGGSVSTLTIQRTQQEDSAVYLCASSLVRTGVSPLHFGNGTRLTVT.

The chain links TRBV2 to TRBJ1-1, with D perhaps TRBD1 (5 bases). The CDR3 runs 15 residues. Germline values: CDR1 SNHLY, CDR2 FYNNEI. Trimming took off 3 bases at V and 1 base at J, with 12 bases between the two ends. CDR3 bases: TGTGCCAGCAGTGAGGGGGGAAATGGGAACACTGAAGCTTTCTTT. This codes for CASSEGGNGNTEAFF.

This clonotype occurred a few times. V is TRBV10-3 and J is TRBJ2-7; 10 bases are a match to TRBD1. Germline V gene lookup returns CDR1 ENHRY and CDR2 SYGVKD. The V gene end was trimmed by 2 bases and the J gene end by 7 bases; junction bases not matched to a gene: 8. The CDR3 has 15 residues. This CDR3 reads CAISEPGQGSDEQYF. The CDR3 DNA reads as TGTGCCATCAGTGAGCCGGGACAGGGGTCGGATGAGCAGTACTTC.

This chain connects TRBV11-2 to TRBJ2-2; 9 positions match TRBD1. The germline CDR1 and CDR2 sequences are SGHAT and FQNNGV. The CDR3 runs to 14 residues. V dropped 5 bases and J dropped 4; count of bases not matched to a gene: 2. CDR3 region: CASSAGQGTGELFF. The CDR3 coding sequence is TGTGCCAGCAGCGCGGGACAGGGCACCGGGGAGCTGTTTTTT.

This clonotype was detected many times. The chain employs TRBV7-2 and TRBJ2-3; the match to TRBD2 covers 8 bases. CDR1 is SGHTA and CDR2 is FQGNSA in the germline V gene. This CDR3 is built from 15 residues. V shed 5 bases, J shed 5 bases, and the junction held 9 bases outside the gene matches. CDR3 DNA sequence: TGTGCCAGCAGCCCTTCGGGGGGGGGCGGAGATACGCAGTATTTT. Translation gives CASSPSGGGGDTQYF.

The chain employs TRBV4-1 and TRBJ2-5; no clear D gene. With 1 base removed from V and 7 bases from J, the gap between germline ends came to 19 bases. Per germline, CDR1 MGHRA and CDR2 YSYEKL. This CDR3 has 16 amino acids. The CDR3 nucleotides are TGCGCCAGCAGCCAAGCCCCAGCCAGCCCTGCGGTGACCCAGTACTTC. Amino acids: CASSQAPASPAVTQYF.

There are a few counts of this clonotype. The CDR3 loop reads CASSLSVGSPLHF. CDR3 bases: TGTGCCAGCAGCTTGTCCGTTGGTTCACCCCTCCACTTT. The chain recombines TRBV5-4 with TRBJ1-6; D unclear. Trimming took off 1 base at V and 9 bases at J, with 8 bases between the two ends. The CDR3 has 13 amino acids. In germline, CDR1 is SGHNT, CDR2 YYREEE (reference sequence).

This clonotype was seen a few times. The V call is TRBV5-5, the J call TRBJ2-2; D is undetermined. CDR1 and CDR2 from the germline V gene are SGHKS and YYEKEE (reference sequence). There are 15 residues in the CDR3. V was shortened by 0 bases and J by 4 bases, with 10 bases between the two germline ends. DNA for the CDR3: TGTGCCAGCAGCTTGGGAGAGCTGATCACCGGGGAGCTGTTTTTT. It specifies CASSLGELITGELFF.

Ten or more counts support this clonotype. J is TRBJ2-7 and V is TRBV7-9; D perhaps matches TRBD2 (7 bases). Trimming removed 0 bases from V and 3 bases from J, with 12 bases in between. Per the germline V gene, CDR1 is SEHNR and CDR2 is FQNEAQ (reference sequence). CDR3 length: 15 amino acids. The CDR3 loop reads CASSLAGRGGYEQYF. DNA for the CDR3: TGTGCCAGCAGCTTAGCTGGGAGGGGGGGCTACGAGCAGTACTTC.

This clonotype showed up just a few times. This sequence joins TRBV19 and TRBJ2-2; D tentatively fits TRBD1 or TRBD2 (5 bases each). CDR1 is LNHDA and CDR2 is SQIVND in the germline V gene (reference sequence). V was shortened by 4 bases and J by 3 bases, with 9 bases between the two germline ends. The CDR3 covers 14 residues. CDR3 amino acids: CASSRGEDTGELFF. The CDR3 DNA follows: TGTGCCAGTAGTAGAGGGGAAGACACCGGGGAGCTGTTTTTT.

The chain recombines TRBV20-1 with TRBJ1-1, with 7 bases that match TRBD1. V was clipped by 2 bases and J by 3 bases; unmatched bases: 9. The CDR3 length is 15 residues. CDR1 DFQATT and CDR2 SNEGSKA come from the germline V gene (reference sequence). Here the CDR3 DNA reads TGCAGTGCTAGACCGAACGGACAGGTCGACACTGAAGCTTTCTTT. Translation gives CSARPNGQVDTEAFF.

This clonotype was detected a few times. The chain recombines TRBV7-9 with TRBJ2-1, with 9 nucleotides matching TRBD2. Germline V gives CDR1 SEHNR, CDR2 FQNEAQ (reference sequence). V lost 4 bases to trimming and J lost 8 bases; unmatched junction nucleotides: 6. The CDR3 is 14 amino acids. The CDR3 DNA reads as TGTGCCAGCAGCTCCCCCGGGACTAGCTATGAGCAGTTCTTC. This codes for CASSSPGTSYEQFF.

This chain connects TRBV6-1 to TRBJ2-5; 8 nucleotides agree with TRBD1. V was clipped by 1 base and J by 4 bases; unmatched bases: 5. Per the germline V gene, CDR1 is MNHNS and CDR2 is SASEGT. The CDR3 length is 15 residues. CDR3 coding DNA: TGTGCCAGCAGTGAAGTTTGGACAGGGATAGAGACCCAGTACTTC. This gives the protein CASSEVWTGIETQYF.

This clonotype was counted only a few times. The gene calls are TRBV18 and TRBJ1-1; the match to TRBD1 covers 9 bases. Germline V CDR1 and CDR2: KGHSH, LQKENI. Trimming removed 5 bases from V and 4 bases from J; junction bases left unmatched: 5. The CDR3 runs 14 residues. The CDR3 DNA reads TGTGCCAGCTCAAGCCGGGACAGGGTCACTGAAGCTTTCTTT. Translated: CASSSRDRVTEAFF.

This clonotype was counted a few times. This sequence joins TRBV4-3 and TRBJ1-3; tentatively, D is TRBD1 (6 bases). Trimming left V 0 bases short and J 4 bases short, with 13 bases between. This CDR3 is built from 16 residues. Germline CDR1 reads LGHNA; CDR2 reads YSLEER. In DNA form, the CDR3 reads TGCGCCAGCAGCCAAGATACCCGGGGGCCGGGAAACACCATATATTTT. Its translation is CASSQDTRGPGNTIYF.

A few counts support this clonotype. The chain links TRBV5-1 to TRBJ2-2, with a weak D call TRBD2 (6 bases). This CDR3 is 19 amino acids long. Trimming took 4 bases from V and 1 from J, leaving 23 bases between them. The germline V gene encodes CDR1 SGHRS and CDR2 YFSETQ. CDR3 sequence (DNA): TGCGCCAGCAGCGTCGACCCGGCGGGGCCCAGAAGGAACACCGGGGAGCTGTTTTTT. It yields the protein CASSVDPAGPRRNTGELFF.

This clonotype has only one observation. The CDR3 reads CASSRGQTDTQYF. For the CDR3, the DNA is TGTGCCAGCAGCCGGGGACAGACAGATACGCAGTATTTT. The J gene is TRBJ2-3, the V gene TRBV7-9; TRBD1 aligns across 7 bases. After removal of 5 bases from V and 3 bases from J, the junction contained 2 bases not matched to a gene. The germline gives CDR1 SEHNR, CDR2 FQNEAQ (reference sequence). The CDR3 covers 13 residues.